This TCR beta chain was sequenced for a study of Tregs in tolerant kidney transplant recipients. Related graft donors supplied nonmyeloablative bone marrow transplants, and mixed chimerism was transient. Germline CDR1 and CDR2: SGHRS and YFSETQ. Trimming shortened V by 4 bases and J by 6 bases, and 14 bases separated the two germline ends. The CDR3 totals 13 residues. Profiling relied on immunoSEQ multiplex PCR, and the TCRdb table lists in-frame clones only, not all of them. The table lists over 70,000 clones, 90% to 95% of them singletons. This clone has a single count. This chain joins TRBV5-1 and TRBJ2-7, with D hard to call. This TCR derives from a human patient who received a combined kidney and bone marrow transplant. The graft donor may account for some of the T cells. Source: CD4+ T cells from blood (PBMCs), taken 24 months after the transplant. For the CDR3, the DNA is TGCGCCAGCAGCCCTACCCCAGGAAGCGAGCAGTACTTC. It yields the protein CASSPTPGSEQYF.